This section outlines one T cell receptor (beta chain) sequence together with its context. There is no known antigen for this receptor. It has no much larger one-base neighbor in the sample; base qualities were not kept. This record belongs to a study of tumor-infiltrating lymphocytes in localized non-small cell lung cancer (dated by TCRdb to about 2021). General notes on the study: Several histologies were represented in the cohort, which also included both smokers and never-smokers as well as patients whose samples were collected after neoadjuvant chemotherapy. Each patient contributed resected tumor tissue and uninvolved lung tissue from the same patient, described as non-adjacent to the tumor. Flow cytometry, multiplex immunofluorescence, RNA-seq, exome sequencing and proteomics were applied to the same patients as TCR sequencing, which was one of several integrated assays. In total, the ICON cohort was made up of approximately 140 surgical patients who had localized non-small cell lung cancer and whose tumors were resected. A total of approximately 56 patients were included in the paired tumor versus uninvolved lung comparison of immunoSEQ T-cell fraction.

The T-cell fraction in tumor and uninvolved lung tissue was obtained from TCR sequencing using the immunoSEQ assay. The authors' pipeline ran thus. For survival analysis, patients were divided into high (upper tertile) and low (lower two tertiles) T-cell fraction groups, which were compared by log-rank test. A signed-rank test was used to test paired tumor versus uninvolved lung differences in T-cell fraction. Drawn from immuneACCESS, this table holds only the in-frame rearrangements with V and J called that TCRdb kept. Clones are partly lost; checked studies trace under half to an unresolved V gene and leave the rest unexplained. V and J calls and clone size are as listed in that table; D and trimming were resolved from the DNA. Here the sample has about 15,000 clones; roughly 69% occur a single time. Roughly 6% of the sample goes to the ten largest clones. On the study overall, not on this receptor specifically: Recurrence-free survival showed no association with tumor T-cell fraction measured by TCR sequencing (p = 0.61). TCR-derived T-cell fraction did not differ between the flow cytometry-defined immunotypes IM1 (good prognosis) and IM2 (poor prognosis). Assay coverage differed among patients according to how much tissue was available, so only a subset of the cohort had TCR sequencing. TCRbeta sequencing supported higher T cell infiltration in tumors than in uninvolved lung tissue, consistent with immunofluorescence CD3 counts. Different pieces of the same tissue were used for different assays, so technical variation could not be separated from intratumor heterogeneity.

Enrollment in ICON was initiated in April 2016, and the last patient was enrolled in 2018. Fresh tumor and matched uninvolved tissue for in-depth immune analyses, including TCR sequencing, were collected from a subcohort of some 69 patients. DNA isolated from bulk tissue, without cell sorting, was used for TCR sequencing. Taken from the germline V gene (reference sequence), the CDR1 and CDR2 loops are GTSNPN and SVGIG. V has 1 base trimmed and J has 4 bases trimmed; junction bases matching no gene number 9. There are 15 amino acids in the CDR3, from cysteine to phenylalanine inclusive. Just CDR3 DNA is preserved here, 45 bases in frame from base 1.

The sample comprised lung tumor tissue. The chain employs TRBV30 and TRBJ2-5, with TRBD1 identical over 7 junction bases. This TCR was recovered from a human donor with non-small cell lung cancer. The sequence in DNA is TGTGCCTGGAGTGGCAACAGGGGTTTCGGAGAGACCCAGTACTTC. Translation gives CAWSGNRGFGETQYF.